This is a list of T cell receptor beta chains from one sample in a study of T-cell reconstitution after alpha-beta-depleted transplantation in children. TCRdb passed the PCR reads through MiXCR, listing each CDR3 protein once. This table has under 750,000 distinct CDR3 sequences, roughly 23% appearing once. The specimen comprised PBMCs, mostly from graft donor cells, sampled 360 days after TCRalphabeta/CD19-depleted stem cell transplant. The receptors were sampled from a boy less than two years old who had a stem cell transplant for acute myeloid leukemia, so the T cells may come from the graft donor. Both conserved end residues are trimmed from each CDR3. The listing skips clone size in some rows; elsewhere it reads once, few, many or a size class.

TRBV7-9	TRBJ2-1	-	ASSLLGGDYNEQF
TRBV12-3/TRBV12-4	TRBJ2-1	few	ASSITPGWEAEQF
TRBV5-1	TRBJ2-3	few	ASSTGQSLADTQY
TRBV6-5	TRBJ2-5	-	ASSYAPAVSLETQY
TRBV6-1	TRBJ1-5	many	ASSEQWGQSIQPQH
TRBV11-2	TRBJ1-2	many	ASSSNPGTGVHGYT
TRBV30	TRBJ2-2	-	AWGTGDTGELF
TRBV6-6	TRBJ1-1	few	ATLQGPNTEAF
TRBV5-1	TRBJ2-5	many	ASSLEGQETQY
TRBV24-1	TRBJ2-1	few	ATSDSPPREPYNEQF
TRBV20-1	TRBJ2-1	many	SARDPSKGGNEQF
TRBV20-1	TRBJ2-2	-	SAPELQGTGELF
TRBV10-2	TRBJ2-1	-	ASTERRTYNEQF
TRBV7-9	TRBJ2-1	few	ASSFGLADEQF
TRBV6-1	TRBJ1-5	-	ASSEDRGGQPQH
TRBV7-9	TRBJ2-2	-	ASWGVGQNTGELF